This TCR beta chain derives from a study of T-cell reconstitution after alpha-beta-depleted transplantation in children. Study observations and caveats: Reported findings indicate that, about two months after transplant, alpha-beta T cells came from several hundred expanded clones, which were derived from non-depleted graft cells.

The germline V gene has CDR1 SGHRS and CDR2 YFSETQ. The germline V and J ends were trimmed by 4 bases and 3 bases, with 17 bases remaining between them. The CDR3 contains 15 residues. The TCRbeta library incorporated unique molecular identifiers. TCRdb reprocessed the PCR reads via MiXCR and lists one record per CDR3 protein. The profile covers fewer than 500,000 distinct CDR3 sequences, with roughly 44% appearing a single time and 27% taken by the ten largest. This clonotype was observed many times. The antigen is unknown. The material was PBMCs, obtained before TCRalphabeta/CD19-depleted stem cell transplant. This TCR was recovered from a girl aged 2 to 10 with aplastic anemia, due to receive a stem cell transplant. This chain uses TRBV5-1 with TRBJ2-7; D ambiguous. The CDR3 DNA reads as TGCGCCAGCAGCGGCGGCGTCAGCAGAAACTACGAGCAGTACTTC. Residues: CASSGGVSRNYEQYF.